The entry below gives a single T cell receptor (beta chain) sequence along with its context. Its target is unknown. This record belongs to a study of regulatory T cells in long-lasting Graves disease. On the study more broadly: Graves' patients who were just diagnosed had used antithyroid drugs for under 3 months. Points from the study as a whole: Persistent disease was characterized by preferential usage of TRBV28, TRBJ1-2 and TRBJ2-5. Compared with new cases, persistent Graves' patients showed reduced TCR diversity.

This CDR3 has 15 residues. Deletions cut 0 bases from V and 1 base from J, with 10 bases between. CDR1 is SGDLS, CDR2 YYNGEE, per germline. With iRepertoire HTBI primers and Arm-PCR of CDR3 regions, TCR beta libraries were built. TCRdb processed the multiplex PCR reads anew with MiXCR; each CDR3 protein has one entry. The table has hundreds of thousands of distinct CDR3 sequences, roughly 16% seen once. The time point here: newly diagnosed GD, antithyroid drugs for less than 3 months. Making the TCR library involved RNA that had been extracted from PBMCs. The data were also submitted as part of a second study, on T cells in Graves' hyperthyroidism and ophthalmopathy. Per that study: Diagnosis of hyperthyroidism was new in patients aged 18 to 65, and its duration was under 2 months.

Specimen: peripheral blood mononuclear cells (PBMCs), collected at new diagnosis, from a patient treated with antithyroid drugs. The chain couples TRBV9 to TRBJ1-1, with D possibly being TRBD1 (5 bases). The clonotype was recovered from a man aged 18 to 35 with Graves disease. CDR3 protein: CASSVDWGGNTEAFF. Written as DNA, the CDR3 is TGTGCCAGCAGCGTAGATTGGGGGGGGAACACTGAAGCTTTCTTT.